This TCR beta chain was recorded in a study of T cell repertoires in cytomegalovirus infection. Study information: Both a matching HLA type and CMV infection were indicated by public TCR beta signatures. Study conclusions and caveats: Within the response measured ex vivo, HLA-C-restricted CMV-specific TCR beta clonotypes were dominant. People with CMV and the relevant HLA were identified by cumulative public TCR beta family frequency.

Many counts were recorded for this clonotype. No antigen is known for it. One entry per CDR3 protein results from TCRdb running MiXCR on the reads. The sample holds roughly 320,000 distinct CDR3 sequences; over 7.5% are singletons and the top ten take over 3.5%. Germline V lookup: CDR1 LGHNT, CDR2 FRNRAP. This CDR3 spans 12 amino acids. V dropped 2 bases and J dropped 10 bases, with 9 bases sitting between them. The TCR was taken from a human donor in good health (CMV status not recorded). Some clones in this sample may be carry-over from other donors' samples. Sequences were obtained from PBMCs. This chain links TRBV12-5 with TRBJ2-1; D remains unclear. The CDR3 sequence: CASGLPPREQFF. As DNA, the CDR3 is TGTGCTAGTGGTTTGCCCCCCAGGGAGCAGTTCTTC.